Below are 4 T cell receptor beta chains sequenced from a single sample in a study of CD8 T cells in ankylosing spondylitis. TCRdb redid the calling of the 5' RACE reads with MiXCR, one entry per CDR3 protein. The table has 500,000 to 550,000 distinct CDR3 sequences, roughly 13% seen once. Study observations and caveats: Apparently characteristic of ankylosing spondylitis blood was a TCR beta motif (roughly eight highly homologous variants).

Antigen specificity for these receptors is unknown. Material for sequencing was blood, either unsorted or a sorted T cell fraction (not recorded which). These receptor sequences come from a male donor with ankylosing spondylitis.

This clonotype has a handful of counts. The V and J genes are TRBV3-1 and TRBJ1-2; unclear D gene. Germline CDR1 is LGHDT and CDR2 is YNNKEL (reference sequence). This CDR3 is 16 amino acids long. Trimming shortened V by 0 bases and J by 4 bases, and 15 bases separated the two germline ends. In DNA form, the CDR3 reads TGTGCCAGCAGCCAAGAAGGGCGCCCCAGTATCTATGGCTACACCTTC. Amino acid sequence: CASSQEGRPSIYGYTF.

The rearrangement uses TRBV4-2 and TRBJ2-6; D is possibly TRBD1 or TRBD2 (5 bases each). Trimming left V 1 base short and J 2 bases short, with 9 bases between. CDR1 is LGHNA and CDR2 is YNFKEQ in the germline V gene. This CDR3 contains 16 residues. The CDR3 reads CASSQVMGAGANVLTF. As DNA, the CDR3 is TGTGCCAGCAGCCAAGTTATGGGGGCTGGGGCCAACGTCCTGACTTTC.

This rearrangement joins TRBV6-5 to TRBJ1-1, with D possibly TRBD1 on 5 matching bases. V was cut by 0 bases and J by 4 bases, with 12 bases left in between. The CDR3 has 15 residues. Germline lookup yields CDR1 MNHEY and CDR2 SVGAGI. Here the CDR3 reads CASSYSISGTTEAFF. The CDR3 nucleotides are TGTGCCAGCAGTTACTCCATCTCGGGGACCACTGAAGCTTTCTTT.

This clonotype was found a few times. In DNA form, the CDR3 reads TGTGCCAGCAGCCCGGGACAGGTTATGAACACTGAAGCTTTCTTT. It translates to CASSPGQVMNTEAFF. This chain uses TRBV7-8 with TRBJ1-1, with 8 nucleotides matching TRBD1. Germline V CDR1 and CDR2: SGHVS, FQNEAQ. After removal of 5 bases from V and 0 bases from J, the junction contained 5 bases not matched to a gene. This CDR3 has 15 residues.